This T cell receptor (beta chain) was observed in a study of OX40 agonist ivuxolimab in advanced cancers. Looking at the study overall: Patients in dose escalation had liver, melanoma, kidney or head and neck cancers. The eligibility criteria allowed prior anti-PD-1, anti-PD-L1 or anti-CTLA-4 therapy, and 30% to 45% had some. General study points: The CD4+ and CD8+ T cells in the blood had expanded clonally by week 6 at 0.1 to 3.0 mg/kg.

Trimming pared 0 bases from V and 4 bases from J, leaving 4 bases between. The germline V gene has CDR1 SGDLS and CDR2 YYNGEE. The CDR3 runs 12 residues. Comments on this clone: Its matching antigen is unknown. Other nucleotide sequences from this sample produce the same CDR3.

Patients had blood sampled at baseline and again on cycle 4 day 1 and cycle 7 day 1. Data came from immunoSEQ multiplex PCR; TCRdb stores just in-frame clones and leaves some out. There are 78,000 or so clones in the sample; roughly 92% occur only once, and approximately 3% lies in the top ten. Sequenced here: CD4+ or CD8+ T cells sorted from blood, sampled in a trial of the OX40 agonist ivuxolimab. This chain connects TRBV9 to TRBJ2-5; D is unresolved. This TCR came from an adult with an advanced solid tumor such as melanoma, head and neck, liver or kidney cancer. DNA for the CDR3: TGTGCCAGCAGCGTAGGGGGAGAGACCCAGTACTTC. Encoded protein: CASSVGGETQYF.